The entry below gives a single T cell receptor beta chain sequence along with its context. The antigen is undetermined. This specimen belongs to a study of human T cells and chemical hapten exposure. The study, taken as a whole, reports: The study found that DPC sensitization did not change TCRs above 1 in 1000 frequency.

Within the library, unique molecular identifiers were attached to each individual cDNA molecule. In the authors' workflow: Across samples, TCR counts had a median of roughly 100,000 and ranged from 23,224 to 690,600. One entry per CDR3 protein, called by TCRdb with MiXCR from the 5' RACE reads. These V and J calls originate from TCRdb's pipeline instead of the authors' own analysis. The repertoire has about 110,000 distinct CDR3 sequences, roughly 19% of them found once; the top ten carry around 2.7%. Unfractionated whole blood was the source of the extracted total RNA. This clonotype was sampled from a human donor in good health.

The CDR3 bases are TGTGCCAGCTCACCAAGTAGTGAACCCATGAACACTGAAGCTTTCTTT. Residues: CASSPSSEPMNTEAFF. The V gene is TRBV18, the J gene TRBJ1-1, with D hard to call. Germline V gene lookup returns CDR1 KGHSH and CDR2 LQKENI. Trimming removed 2 bases from V and 0 bases from J, with 13 bases in between. The CDR3 consists of 16 residues.